A single TCR beta chain is shown here with its context. The antigen remains undetermined. The V gene's germline CDR1 is SQVTM and CDR2 ANQGSEA. This CDR3 region has 13 residues. V was trimmed by 7 bases and J by 0 bases, leaving 12 bases between them. Only in-frame clones appear in the TCRdb table, and some are missing; sequencing was by immunoSEQ multiplex PCR. Among about 87,000 clones listed, 90% were seen once. This sample is part of a study of siplizumab effects on memory and regulatory T cells. Findings of the study overall: Fewer alloreactive sequences mapped to unstimulated CD4+ memory cells under siplizumab. Roughly 75-95% of proliferating CD4+ or CD8+ clones lacked an assignable naive or memory phenotype. Major contributors to the alloresponse seemed to be naive T cells, which also appeared more diverse than memory cells. Confirmation was lacking for the suppressive function of proliferating Tregs derived from siplizumab cultures.

The sample consisted of CD4+ T cells sorted from blood. V is TRBV29-1 and J is TRBJ1-2; D not certain. The sequence was obtained from a human donor in good health. CDR3 sequence: CSAGSGSNYGYTF. The CDR3 nucleotides are TGCAGCGCTGGGAGCGGTTCTAACTATGGCTACACCTTC.